This record looks at one TCR beta chain sequence and its context. What it binds is unknown. The record originates from a study of vaccination and CD4 T cells after COVID-19. As for the study in general: Participants were given two doses of BNT162b2 or mRNA-1273 vaccine. Post-vaccine sampling followed dose two by a median about 69 days (range 14 to 241).

The sample's treatment: roughly 10-day PBMC culture with coronavirus spike peptide pools or control peptides (ViraFEST assay). Negative selection separated CD4+ T cells from roughly nine-day cultures. The assay that was used to sequence DNA from cultured CD4+ T cells was the Oncomine TCR Beta short-read assay. Using its own MiXCR run on the PCR reads, TCRdb lists one record per CDR3 protein. The table includes about 13,000 distinct CDR3 sequences, about 51% detected once. V dropped 4 bases and J dropped 3 bases, with 7 bases sitting between them. The CDR3 contains 13 residues. The chain recombines TRBV12-3 or TRBV12-4 with TRBJ1-3; D not certain. The sequence derives from a human donor who had recovered from COVID-19. The sample taken for sequencing was CD4+ T cells from blood, cultured in vitro. The CDR3 DNA is TGTGCCAGCAGTTCAAACCTTGGAAACACCATATATTTT. Its translation: CASSSNLGNTIYF.